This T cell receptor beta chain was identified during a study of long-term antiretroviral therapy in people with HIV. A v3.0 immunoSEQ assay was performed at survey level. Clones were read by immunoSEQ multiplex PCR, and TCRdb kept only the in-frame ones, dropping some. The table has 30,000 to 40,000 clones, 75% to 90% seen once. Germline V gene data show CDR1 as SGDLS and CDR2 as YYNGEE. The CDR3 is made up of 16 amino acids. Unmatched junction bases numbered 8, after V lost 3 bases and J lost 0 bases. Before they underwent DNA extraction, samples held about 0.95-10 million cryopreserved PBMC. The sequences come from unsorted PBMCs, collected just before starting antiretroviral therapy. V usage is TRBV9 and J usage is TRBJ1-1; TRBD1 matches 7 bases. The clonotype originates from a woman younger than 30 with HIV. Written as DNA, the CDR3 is TGTGCCAGCAGCGACCCGCGGGACAGACTGAACACTGAAGCTTTCTTT. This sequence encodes CASSDPRDRLNTEAFF.